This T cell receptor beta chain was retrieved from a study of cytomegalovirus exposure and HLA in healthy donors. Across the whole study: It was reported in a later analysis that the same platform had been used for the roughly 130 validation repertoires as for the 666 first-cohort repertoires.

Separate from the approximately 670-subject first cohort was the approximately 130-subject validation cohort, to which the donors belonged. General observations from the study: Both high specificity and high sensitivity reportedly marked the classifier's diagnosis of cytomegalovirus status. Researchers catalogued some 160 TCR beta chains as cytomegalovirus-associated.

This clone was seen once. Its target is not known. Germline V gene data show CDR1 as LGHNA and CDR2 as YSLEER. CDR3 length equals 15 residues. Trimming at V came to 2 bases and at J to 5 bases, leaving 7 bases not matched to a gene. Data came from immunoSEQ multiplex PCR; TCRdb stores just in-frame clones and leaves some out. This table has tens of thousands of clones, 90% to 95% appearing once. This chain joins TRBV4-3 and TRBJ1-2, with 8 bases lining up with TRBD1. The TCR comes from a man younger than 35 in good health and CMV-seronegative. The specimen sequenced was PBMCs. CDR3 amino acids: CASSQSVRGQYGYTF. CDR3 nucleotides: TGCGCCAGCAGCCAATCTGTCAGGGGGCAATATGGCTACACCTTC.